These 18 T cell receptor beta chains were sequenced from one sample in a study of cytomegalovirus exposure and HLA in healthy donors. Data came from immunoSEQ multiplex PCR; TCRdb stores just in-frame clones and leaves some out. Altogether 150,000 to 180,000 clones are present, approximately 86% being singletons, with the ten largest covering approximately 2%. Sample: PBMCs. The receptors come from a human donor in good health.

The CDR3 is CASSRIWLSGNTIYF. In nucleotides, the CDR3 is TGTGCCAGCAGCCGAATTTGGCTCTCTGGAAACACCATATATTTT. This chain connects TRBV11-2 to TRBJ1-3; D remains ambiguous. CDR3 length: 15 amino acids. In germline, CDR1 is SGHAT, CDR2 FQNNGV. The ends were cut back, 5 bases at V and 0 bases at J, with 11 bases in the middle.

The genes are TRBV19 and TRBJ2-1, with 11 bases lining up with TRBD2. The CDR3 is made up of 17 amino acids. Germline V gene data show CDR1 as LNHDA and CDR2 as SQIVND (reference sequence). J gave up 4 bases and V 6 bases, and 11 bases lay outside the gene matches. The CDR3 loop is CASSSPPGLAVYNEQFF. Written as DNA, the CDR3 is TGTGCCAGTAGCTCCCCGCCGGGACTAGCGGTATACAATGAGCAGTTCTTC.

This clone was counted between two and nine times. The rearrangement uses TRBV5-6 and TRBJ1-4; weak D call: TRBD1 (5 bases). CDR3 length: 17 residues. Germline V lookup: CDR1 SGHDT, CDR2 YYEEEE. V lost 0 bases and J 1 base, leaving 13 bases between the germline ends. CDR3 nucleotide sequence: TGTGCCAGCAGCTTGGCCTACAGGATTGGAACTAATGAAAAACTGTTTTTT. As protein: CASSLAYRIGTNEKLFF. Full variable domain (outside the CDR3, taken from reference TRBV5-6 and TRBJ1-4): DAGVTQSPTHLIKTRGQQVTLRCSPKSGHDTVSWYQQALGQGPQFIFQYYEEEERQRGNFPDRFSGHQFPNYSSELNVNALLLGDSALYLCASSLAYRIGTNEKLFFGSGTQLSVL.

This clone was picked up one time. This rearrangement joins TRBV5-1 to TRBJ2-5; maybe TRBD2 (6 bases). V gave up 1 base and J gave up 4 bases, with 8 bases separating them. The CDR3 is 13 residues long. The germline V gene has CDR1 SGHRS and CDR2 YFSETQ. Here the CDR3 reads CASSLPGVETQYF. In nucleotides, the CDR3 is TGCGCCAGCAGCTTGCCGGGGGTAGAGACCCAGTACTTC.

J is TRBJ2-3 and V is TRBV5-1, with a possible D match to TRBD2 (6 bases). Germline V gene lookup returns CDR1 SGHRS and CDR2 YFSETQ. The CDR3 is 17 amino acids. V lost 4 bases and J 0 bases, leaving 18 bases between the germline ends. This chain's CDR3 is CASSRGGGGPSTDTQYF. The CDR3 DNA reads as TGCGCCAGCAGCCGTGGCGGAGGAGGGCCTAGCACAGATACGCAGTATTTT.

The CDR3 nucleotides are TGCGCCAGCAGCTTGGCCGGTTATTGGCGGCGCTCCTACAATGAGCAGTTCTTC. Translated, it gives CASSLAGYWRRSYNEQFF. This rearrangement joins TRBV5-1 to TRBJ2-1; D remains unclear. Germline CDR1 SGHRS, CDR2 YFSETQ. The V and J ends lost 0 bases and 0 bases respectively, with 16 bases between them. This CDR3 is built from 18 residues.

The chain is built from TRBV9 and TRBJ1-2; TRBD1 aligns across 8 bases. The CDR3 extends over 15 amino acids. Looked up from germline, CDR1 is SGDLS and CDR2 is YYNGEE. V was clipped by 3 bases and J by 3 bases; unmatched bases: 7. The DNA of the CDR3 is TGTGCCAGCAGCGAGAATCAACAGGGGGACTATGGCTACACCTTC. Amino acids: CASSENQQGDYGYTF.

The V and J genes are TRBV6-1 and TRBJ2-1; TRBD2 matches 9 bases. Germline V lookup: CDR1 MNHNS, CDR2 SASEGT. The V gene end was trimmed by 7 bases and the J gene end by 2 bases; junction bases not matched to a gene: 6. The length of the CDR3 is 15 residues. The CDR3 reads CASTIAGEPYNEQFF. Here the CDR3 DNA reads TGTGCCAGCACCATAGCGGGAGAACCCTACAATGAGCAGTTCTTC.

The sample holds one count of this clone. This chain connects TRBV28 to TRBJ1-5; D call uncertain. The germline V and J ends were trimmed by 0 bases and 6 bases, with 3 bases remaining between them. Germline CDR1 is MDHEN and CDR2 is SYDVKM. The CDR3 consists of 12 residues. CDR3 amino acids: CASSLWAQPQHF. CDR3 in DNA: TGTGCCAGCAGTTTATGGGCTCAGCCCCAGCATTTT.

The rearrangement joins TRBV19 to TRBJ2-1, with 13 bases identical to TRBD2. The germline V gene encodes CDR1 LNHDA and CDR2 SQIVND (reference sequence). The CDR3 covers 16 residues. The J segment lost 5 bases and the V segment lost 7 bases, leaving 8 bases of the junction unmatched. CDR3 loop: CASKDGGLAGHNEQFF. CDR3 sequence (DNA): TGTGCCAGTAAAGACGGGGGACTAGCGGGACACAATGAGCAGTTCTTC.

J is TRBJ2-3 and V is TRBV5-6, with a tentative D call TRBD2 (6 bases). The germline V and J ends were trimmed by 0 bases and 0 bases, with 14 bases remaining between them. Germline loops: CDR1 SGHDT, CDR2 YYEEEE. This CDR3 has 17 residues. The CDR3 DNA sequence: TGTGCCAGCAGCTTGGAATTCGGGGGAGCTAGCACAGATACGCAGTATTTT. Translated: CASSLEFGGASTDTQYF.

This clone was detected a few times. This CDR3 is CAISKDWIVGTEAFF. CDR3 DNA sequence: TGTGCCATCAGTAAGGACTGGATTGTGGGCACTGAAGCTTTCTTT. V is TRBV10-3 and J is TRBJ1-1; D is undetermined. The germline V and J ends were trimmed by 5 bases and 4 bases, with 17 bases remaining between them. CDR1 is ENHRY and CDR2 is SYGVKD in the germline V gene. The CDR3 length is 15 residues.

The chain recombines TRBV5-4 with TRBJ2-5; D may be TRBD2 (5 bases). Per germline, CDR1 SGHNT and CDR2 YYREEE (reference sequence). There are 14 residues in the CDR3. Between the trimmed V and J ends, which lost 3 bases and 5 bases, there was a span of 14 bases. CDR3 nucleotides: TGTGCCAGCAGCTCCCGGGGAAGTAGGGAGACCCAGTACTTC. Translated, it gives CASSSRGSRETQYF. Looking up the rest from reference TRBV5-4 and TRBJ2-5 gives the full variable domain: ETGVTQSPTHLIKTRGQQVTLRCSSQSGHNTVSWYQQALGQGPQFIFQYYREEENGRGNFPPRFSGLQFPNYSSELNVNALELDDSALYLCASSSRGSRETQYFGPGTRLLVL.

The V and J genes are TRBV6-1 and TRBJ1-3; D is uncertain. This CDR3 has 15 residues. Germline V gives CDR1 MNHNS, CDR2 SASEGT. The V end was cut by 3 bases, the J end by 4 bases, with 13 bases between. The CDR3 sequence is CASSEGEGSGNTIYF. CDR3 nucleotides: TGTGCCAGCAGTGAGGGAGAAGGATCCGGAAACACCATATATTTT.

This clone was counted once. The V call is TRBV29-1, the J call TRBJ1-2; 7 nucleotides align to TRBD1. Germline trimming cut 8 bases from V and 0 bases from J; bases unmatched to any gene: 12. CDR1 SQVTM and CDR2 ANQGSEA come from the germline V gene. There are 15 residues in the CDR3. CDR3 amino acids: CSILTGDEANYGYTF. CDR3 bases: TGCAGCATTCTCACAGGGGACGAAGCTAACTATGGCTACACCTTC.

This clone was recorded only once. The chain combines TRBV2 with TRBJ1-1, with 9 bases lining up with TRBD1. The CDR3 is 14 residues long. V shed 5 bases and J 10 bases; nucleotides not matched to a gene: 11. The germline gives CDR1 SNHLY, CDR2 FYNNEI. The CDR3, as DNA: TGTGCCAGCAGTTCACAGGGGGCCTCGGTTGGAGCTTTCTTT. Amino acid sequence: CASSSQGASVGAFF.

V and J are TRBV19 and TRBJ2-7, with a possible D match to TRBD1 (7 bases). The CDR3 has 16 residues. The germline CDR1 and CDR2 sequences are LNHDA and SQIVND (reference sequence). Trimming took 0 bases from V and 3 from J, leaving 15 bases between them. This chain's CDR3 is CASSIDHNRGGYEQYF. CDR3 in DNA: TGTGCCAGTAGTATAGATCACAACAGGGGAGGCTACGAGCAGTACTTC.

The gene calls are TRBV28 and TRBJ2-7; D uncertain. The CDR3 extends over 12 amino acids. Trimming removed 5 bases at V and 3 bases at J, with 8 bases between. Looked up from germline, CDR1 is MDHEN and CDR2 is SYDVKM. The CDR3 bases are TGTGCCAGCAGTAGCGAATACTACGAGCAGTACTTC. Translation: CASSSEYYEQYF.